This T cell receptor (beta chain) was recorded in a study of blood T cells in healthy people across ages. At the level of the study: For every two T cells, template switching captured about one barcoded beta molecule.

Study-wide results and limits: Across the age range, TCR beta diversity per million T cells fell in a roughly linear way.

A word on this clonotype: Antigen unknown.

PCR was performed a second time for about 7 to 11 cycles using a sample-barcoded 5' primer and a J-beta primer mix. The authors tagged each cDNA molecule using a template-switch adaptor with 12 random nucleotides. Via MiXCR, TCRdb re-called the 5' RACE reads, giving one row per CDR3 protein. The sample lists about 1.1 million distinct CDR3 sequences; under 40% were seen once. The sequence was obtained from a man aged 18 to 30 in good health. The sample taken for sequencing was blood.

The CDR3 here is CASSSTLYTGELFF. For the CDR3, the DNA is TGTGCCAGCAGTTCGACCCTATACACCGGGGAGCTGTTTTTT. The chain employs TRBV12-3 or TRBV12-4 and TRBJ2-2, with D hard to call. The V end was cut by 4 bases, the J end by 3 bases, with 9 bases between. CDR3 size: 14 residues.